The clone carrying this T cell receptor beta chain was counted ten times or more. Its cognate antigen is unknown. These data are taken from a study of spatial heterogeneity in lung cancer. Study details: A unique TCR and UMI combination showed up more than ten times in raw reads, on average. Study-wide findings and caveats: For expanded intratumoral alpha and beta TCRs, counts tracked tumor mutation counts.

Individual TCR cDNA molecules each bore their own unique molecular identifier. TCRdb reprocessed the 5' RACE reads via MiXCR and lists one record per CDR3 protein. The sample shows some 7,000 distinct CDR3 sequences, 14% to 15% of them seen only once. Time point: sample taken at primary tumor resection. The cohort: over 65 early-stage, untreated non-small cell lung cancer patients. Unsorted whole RNA samples from tumor, nontumor lung or frozen PBMC were sequenced. The sample in question was lung tumor tissue, obtained at surgery. This receptor was taken from a female donor with early-stage non-small cell lung cancer.

The CDR3 DNA sequence: TGTGCCAGCAGCCAAGGCGAAGGGGGGGCCTATTTTCTTTGGACCGGGGAGCTGTTTTTT. Its translation: CASSQGEGGAYFLWTGELFF. The V gene is TRBV4-2, the J gene TRBJ2-2; TRBD2 might be the D (7 bases). Trimming took 1 base from V and 5 from J, leaving 26 bases between them. The CDR3 contains 20 residues. Germline loops: CDR1 LGHNA, CDR2 YNFKEQ.